Listed here are 19 T cell receptor beta chains from one sample, sequenced in a study of cytomegalovirus exposure and HLA in healthy donors. The PCR had 60 Vbeta and 13 Jbeta primers. Some clones are missing from TCRdb's copy, which holds only in-frame ones; the method was immunoSEQ multiplex PCR. The sample yields 100,000 to 130,000 clones, approximately 76% seen once. The specimen was PBMCs. These receptors were collected from a man aged 18 to 30 in good health and CMV-seronegative.

The chain has TRBV7-2 and TRBJ2-1, with 9 bases matching TRBD2. Germline assignment: CDR1 SGHTA and CDR2 FQGNSA. The junction had 7 bases not matched to a gene; V was cut back by 0 bases and J by 4 bases. The CDR3 covers 17 residues. The CDR3: CASSLAASGVSYNEQFF. Here the CDR3 DNA reads TGTGCCAGCAGCTTAGCGGCTAGCGGGGTTTCTTACAATGAGCAGTTCTTC.

V and J are TRBV6-1 and TRBJ2-1; D possibly corresponds to TRBD1 (5 bases). The CDR3 has 12 amino acids. CDR1 MNHNS and CDR2 SASEGT come from the germline V gene. V lost 2 bases and J 8 bases, leaving 7 bases between the germline ends. The CDR3 is CASSEQGYEQFF. CDR3 nucleotide sequence: TGTGCCAGCAGTGAACAGGGCTATGAGCAGTTCTTC.

The chain is built from TRBV7-8 and TRBJ2-3; the match to TRBD1 covers 8 bases. The J segment lost 4 bases and the V segment lost 4 bases, leaving 10 bases of the junction unmatched. Germline CDR1 and CDR2: SGHVS and FQNEAQ. The CDR3 runs to 16 residues. The DNA of the CDR3 is TGTGCCAGCAGCTCAAACCAGGGGGCCGGAGCAGATACGCAGTATTTT. Translation gives CASSSNQGAGADTQYF.

The chain employs TRBV6-5 and TRBJ1-5; D might be TRBD1 (5 bases). CDR3 length: 13 amino acids. V was shortened by 5 bases and J by 9 bases, with 14 bases between the two germline ends. Per the germline V gene, CDR1 is MNHEY and CDR2 is SVGAGI. CDR3 DNA sequence: TGTGCCAGCAGTACCAGGGAGGGTCGGCCCCAGCATTTT. It codes for CASSTREGRPQHF.

The chain is built from TRBV13 and TRBJ1-2; perhaps TRBD1 as D (5 bases). V lost 5 bases to trimming and J lost 8 bases, with 18 bases between them. CDR1 and CDR2 (germline): PRHDT, FYEKMQ (reference sequence). The CDR3 has 14 amino acids. CDR3 sequence: CASSPGDSPGGYTF. CDR3 bases: TGTGCCAGCAGCCCTGGGGACTCCCCGGGCGGCTACACCTTC.

Only a few counts were recorded for this clone. This sequence joins TRBV28 and TRBJ2-7; 7 nucleotides line up with TRBD1. The CDR3 sequence is 13 residues long. Germline loops: CDR1 MDHEN, CDR2 SYDVKM. With 9 bases clipped from V and 2 bases from J, the junction kept 7 bases outside the gene matches. CDR3 loop: CASKRTGTYEQYF. The CDR3 nucleotides are TGTGCCAGTAAACGGACAGGTACCTACGAGCAGTACTTC. The whole variable domain, filled in from reference TRBV28 and TRBJ2-7, reads DVKVTQSSRYLVKRTGEKVFLECVQDMDHENMFWYRQDPGLGLRLIYFSYDVKMKEKGDIPEGYSVSREKKERFSLILESASTNQTSMYLCASKRTGTYEQYFGPGTRLTVT.

With respect to this clone: A junction boundary mismatches the germline segment, possibly from a read error. V is TRBV6-4 and J is TRBJ2-1; 7 nucleotides agree with TRBD2. CDR1 is MRHNA, CDR2 SNTAGT, per germline. This CDR3 contains 16 residues. CDR3 bases: TGTGCCAGCAGTGATACCACTAGCGTTACCTACAATGAGCGGTTCTTC. Its protein is CASSDTTSVTYNERFF.

The rearrangement joins TRBV27 to TRBJ1-2; D is unresolved. The germline V gene encodes CDR1 MNHEY and CDR2 SMNVEV (reference sequence). V lost 3 bases, J lost 7 bases, and 12 bases lay in between. The CDR3 spans 13 residues. DNA of the CDR3: TGTGCCAGCAGTTTTTATGGTGGACTTGGCTACACCTTC. Amino acids: CASSFYGGLGYTF.

A single count supports this clone. The chain combines TRBV7-2 with TRBJ2-5; D might be TRBD2 (5 bases). V was clipped by 11 bases and J by 4 bases, with 14 bases between them. Per germline, CDR1 SGHTA and CDR2 FQGNSA. CDR3 length: 12 residues. CDR3 in DNA: TGTGCCTGCTCGAGGGCAGCAGAGACCCAGTACTTC. Amino acid sequence: CACSRAAETQYF. The full variable domain, its missing parts supplied by reference TRBV7-2 and TRBJ2-5, is GAGVSQSPSNKVTEKGKDVELRCDPISGHTALYWYRQSLGQGLEFLIYFQGNSAPDKSGLPSDRFSAERTGGSVSTLTIQRTQQEDSAVYLCACSRAAETQYFGPGTRLLVL.

This clone has a handful of counts. The chain has TRBV19 and TRBJ2-7; 8 bases fit TRBD1. CDR1 LNHDA and CDR2 SQIVND come from the germline V gene (reference sequence). J was trimmed by 4 bases and V by 3 bases; bases with no gene match: 5. This CDR3 is 14 amino acids long. The CDR3 reads CASSMAQGAYEQYF. For the CDR3, the DNA is TGTGCCAGTAGTATGGCGCAGGGGGCTTACGAGCAGTACTTC.

This chain uses TRBV5-5 with TRBJ2-7, with TRBD1 matching 11 bases. Germline V gives CDR1 SGHKS, CDR2 YYEKEE (reference sequence). Trimming cost V 3 bases and J 3 bases; bases outside gene matches: 5. The length of the CDR3 is 15 residues. CDR3 in amino acids: CASSSRTGGNYEQYF. The CDR3 DNA follows: TGTGCCAGCAGCTCCCGGACAGGGGGCAACTACGAGCAGTACTTC.

This clone was recorded only once. CDR3 protein: CASSQSPRALEQYF. The CDR3, as DNA: TGTGCCAGCAGCCAAAGCCCTCGAGCCTTGGAGCAGTACTTC. V gene TRBV7-9 combines with J gene TRBJ2-7; D call uncertain. Trimming left V 5 bases short and J 7 bases short, with 18 bases between. Germline loops: CDR1 SEHNR, CDR2 FQNEAQ (reference sequence). The length of the CDR3 is 14 residues.

The chain joins TRBV5-5 to TRBJ2-1; D remains ambiguous. V was shortened by 0 bases and J by 9 bases, with 7 bases between the two germline ends. CDR1 is SGHKS and CDR2 is YYEKEE in the germline V gene (reference sequence). The CDR3 covers 12 residues. CDR3: CASSLGLREQFF. In nucleotides, the CDR3 is TGTGCCAGCAGCTTGGGTTTGCGTGAGCAGTTCTTC.

This rearrangement joins TRBV11-3 to TRBJ2-2; possibly TRBD2 for D (6 bases). This CDR3 contains 15 residues. The germline V gene encodes CDR1 SGHNT and CDR2 YENEEA. Trimming cost V 5 bases and J 4 bases, with 14 bases left between them. Here the CDR3 reads CASSPGGVLTGELFF. The CDR3 bases are TGTGCCAGCAGCCCGGGCGGGGTACTCACCGGGGAGCTGTTTTTT.

The CDR3 nucleotides read TGCAGCGTCAGGACAGGGTACACAGATACGCAGTATTTT. This encodes CSVRTGYTDTQYF. The chain has TRBV29-1 and TRBJ2-3; TRBD1 matches 8 bases. The CDR3 length is 13 residues. Germline loops: CDR1 SQVTM, CDR2 ANQGSEA. V trimming: 6 bases; J trimming: 2 bases; junction bases outside the gene matches: 4.

The chain combines TRBV28 with TRBJ1-5; D is possibly TRBD1 (6 bases). This CDR3 contains 14 residues. V lost 5 bases and J 1 base, leaving 9 bases between the germline ends. The germline V gene encodes CDR1 MDHEN and CDR2 SYDVKM. CDR3 residues: CASSLGQSNQPQHF. The CDR3 coding sequence is TGTGCCAGCAGTCTAGGACAGAGCAATCAGCCCCAGCATTTT.

The chain carries TRBV2 and TRBJ2-2; 8 nucleotides line up with TRBD2. The CDR3 loop spans 14 amino acids. The junction had 6 bases not matched to a gene; V was cut back by 5 bases and J by 7 bases. Germline CDR1 reads SNHLY; CDR2 reads FYNNEI. CDR3 amino acids: CASSRGLVVGELFF. The CDR3 region has the DNA TGTGCCAGCAGTCGGGGACTAGTGGTCGGGGAGCTGTTTTTT. Complete variable domain (other parts from reference TRBV2 and TRBJ2-2): EPEVTQTPSHQVTQMGQEVILRCVPISNHLYFYWYRQILGQKVEFLVSFYNNEISEKSEIFDDQFSVERPDGSNFTLKIRSTKLEDSAMYFCASSRGLVVGELFFGEGSRLTVL.

This clone has a handful of counts. The chain couples TRBV5-1 to TRBJ1-1; the D is unclear. Trimming removed 4 bases from V and 7 bases from J, with 17 bases in between. Germline V gene lookup returns CDR1 SGHRS and CDR2 YFSETQ. The CDR3 has 14 amino acids. The CDR3, as DNA: TGCGCCAGCAGCCCCGGAGGGAGGGTGGGTGAAGCTTTCTTT. This gives the protein CASSPGGRVGEAFF.

The chain is built from TRBV7-2 and TRBJ2-5; 7 nucleotides match TRBD2. J gave up 7 bases and V 2 bases, and 4 bases lay outside the gene matches. Germline V gene lookup returns CDR1 SGHTA and CDR2 FQGNSA. The CDR3 totals 13 residues. As DNA, the CDR3 is TGTGCCAGCAGCTTAACTCCGGGGGGGACCCAGTACTTC. Protein product: CASSLTPGGTQYF.